Listed below are T cell receptor beta chains from one sample, sequenced in a study of T cell responses to AZD1222 COVID-19 vaccine. Measured with immunoSEQ multiplex PCR; TCRdb has only the in-frame clones, and not every one. The table lists about 110,000 clones, roughly nine tenths of them singletons, with less than 4% in the top ten. Specimen: peripheral blood, collected on day 0 of MenACWY control vaccination. The receptors here all came from an adult in good health. The CDR3 runs from the conserved cysteine through the conserved F or W. A D gene is named only where the DNA matches it firmly. Rows may omit the clone size; those that give it use once, few, many or a size class.

TRBJ1-2 - TRBV19 - TGTGCCAGTAGTATAAAACCGCAGAGTGGCTACACCTTC CASSIKPQSGYTF
TRBJ2-7 many TRBV5-4 TRBD1 TGTGCCAGCAGCTTGTCGGGACAGGGGAGCTCCTACGAGCAGTACTTC CASSLSGQGSSYEQYF
TRBJ1-4 once TRBV5-5 - TGTGCCAGCAGCTTGGCGGTCGGCCTTGCGGAAAAACTGTTTTTT CASSLAVGLAEKLFF
TRBJ1-3 - TRBV6-5 - TGTGCCAGCAGTAGACAGTCTAACTCTGGAAACACCATATATTTT CASSRQSNSGNTIYF
TRBJ2-7 - TRBV12-3/TRBV12-4 - TGTGCCAGCAGCGACGACAGTTACGAGCAGTACTTC CASSDDSYEQYF
TRBJ2-7 - TRBV18 TRBD1 TGTGCCAGCTCACCAAGGGGACAGGGGCACTACGAGCAGTACTTC CASSPRGQGHYEQYF
TRBJ2-1 few TRBV4-1 - TGCGCCAGCAGCCAAAATTCTCTAAGACTAGATGTTTACAATGAGCAGTTCTTC CASSQNSLRLDVYNEQFF
TRBJ2-5 - TRBV7-2 - TGTGCCAGCAGCTTAGATCTGGGGGCGGAGACCCAGTACTTC CASSLDLGAETQYF
TRBJ1-3 - TRBV9 TRBD1 TGTGCCAGCAGCGCGAAAACGCCGACAGGGTTTGGAAACACCATATATTTT CASSAKTPTGFGNTIYF
TRBJ1-5 - TRBV30 - TGTGCCTGGAGTATAGGGCCCTATAGCAATCAGCCCCAGCATTTT CAWSIGPYSNQPQHF
TRBJ1-2 - TRBV9 - TGTGCCAGCAGCGTATCCGGGGGTTATGGCTACACCTTC CASSVSGGYGYTF
TRBJ1-1 few TRBV6-5 - TGTGCCAGCCGTATAGGGCTGAACACTGAAGCTTTCTTT CASRIGLNTEAFF
TRBJ1-3 - TRBV10-3 - TGTGCCATCTGGCCCGACGGGGCGAACACCATATATTTT CAIWPDGANTIYF
TRBJ2-2 - TRBV9 - TGTGCCAGCAGCACAACAGGGACCGAGGCCGGGGAGCTGTTTTTT CASSTTGTEAGELFF
TRBJ2-5 - TRBV4-1 - TGCGCCAGCAGCCAACCCCTCTCCCTGGCTGAGACCCAGTACTTC CASSQPLSLAETQYF
TRBJ2-7 - TRBV7-2 - TGTGCCAGCAGCTTAATTCTCCACACGTCCTACGAGCAGTACTTC CASSLILHTSYEQYF
TRBJ1-2 - TRBV5-6 - TGTGCCAGCAGCTTTGGCCGGCCAGCGAGAAGCTACACCTTC CASSFGRPARSYTF